This TCR beta chain comes out of a study of early T cells in non-severe SARS-CoV-2 infection. Study overall: It was bulk RNA from unsorted whole blood that was sequenced, and the chains were unpaired. The study's findings and limits: Private and CD4 specificities were missed by VDJdb matching, which favored anti-spike CD8 responses.

The germline V gene has CDR1 LNHDA and CDR2 SQIVND (reference sequence). The CDR3 covers 18 residues. The V end was cut by 7 bases, the J end by 0 bases, with 22 bases between. This clonotype occurred many times. Its antigen is undetermined. Unique molecular identifiers were attached to individual cDNA molecules. TCRdb processed the 5' RACE reads anew with MiXCR; each CDR3 protein has one entry. The sample has 54,000 or so distinct CDR3 sequences; about 5.6% are singletons. Material for sequencing was whole blood. The chain uses TRBV19 and TRBJ2-4, with D possibly being TRBD1 or TRBD2 (6 bases each). The clonotype comes from an adult who was a healthcare worker with PCR-confirmed SARS-CoV-2 infection or an uninfected control (not recorded which). CDR3: CASTMGGLSTLAKNIQYF. The CDR3 nucleotides are TGTGCCAGTACCATGGGGGGCCTCTCTACCCTAGCCAAAAACATTCAGTACTTC.